Listed below are T cell receptor beta chains from one sample, sequenced in a study of T-cell reconstitution after alpha-beta-depleted transplantation in children. TCRdb analysed the PCR reads with MiXCR anew, one entry per CDR3 protein. The sample gives around 370,000 distinct CDR3 sequences, about a sixth of which show up once; around 38% is in the top ten. The sequencing used PBMCs, mostly from graft donor cells, collected 360 days after TCRalphabeta/CD19-depleted stem cell transplant. These receptors came from a male patient between 2 and 9 years old who had a stem cell transplant for acute lymphoblastic leukemia, so the T cells may come from the graft donor. CDR3s include the opening cysteine and the closing phenylalanine or tryptophan. The D gene is left open where the match is weak. A clone size is listed for some rows: how often the clone was seen (once, few, many), or a class if it is expanded.

V	size	J	D	CDR3	DNA
TRBV3-1	few	TRBJ2-2	NA	CASSQGRQTGELFF	TGTGCCAGCAGCCAAGGGAGGCAAACCGGGGAGCTGTTTTTT
TRBV27	many	TRBJ1-1	NA	CASSLFPIGPDEAFF	TGTGCCAGCAGTTTATTTCCAATCGGGCCAGATGAAGCTTTCTTT
TRBV5-6	NA	TRBJ2-4	TRBD1	CASSLPGTGEDIQYF	TGTGCCAGCAGCTTGCCCGGGACAGGCGAAGACATTCAGTACTTC
TRBV24-1	few	TRBJ2-5	NA	CATMGPGIGPQETQYF	TGTGCCACCATGGGGCCAGGGATCGGCCCTCAAGAGACCCAGTACTTC
TRBV12-3/TRBV12-4	NA	TRBJ2-7	NA	CASSQWSGDEQYF	TGTGCCAGCAGTCAATGGTCAGGGGACGAGCAGTACTTC
TRBV27	few	TRBJ2-1	TRBD2	CASTSLLTSGRNEQFF	TGTGCCAGCACTTCGCTTCTGACTAGCGGGAGAAATGAGCAGTTCTTC
TRBV18	NA	TRBJ1-2	TRBD1	CASSPPEQGGYGYTF	TGTGCCAGCTCACCACCGGAACAGGGGGGCTATGGCTACACCTTC
TRBV12-3/TRBV12-4	many	TRBJ2-3	TRBD1	CASSLARGRSDTQYF	TGTGCCAGCAGTTTAGCCAGGGGGAGATCAGATACGCAGTATTTT
TRBV24-1	few	TRBJ2-3	NA	CATSAGDRADTQYF	TGTGCCACCAGTGCAGGGGACCGGGCAGATACGCAGTATTTT
TRBV30	NA	TRBJ2-5	NA	CAWSSAQETQYF	TGTGCCTGGAGTTCCGCCCAAGAGACCCAGTACTTC
TRBV28	few	TRBJ2-7	NA	CASSFEGGTYEQYF	TGTGCCAGCAGTTTCGAGGGAGGCACCTACGAGCAGTACTTC
TRBV7-6	few	TRBJ2-3	NA	CASSLAVRTDTQYF	TGTGCCAGCAGCTTAGCGGTGAGGACAGATACGCAGTATTTT
TRBV7-2	many	TRBJ1-4	NA	CASSSQGSTNEKLFF	TGTGCCAGCAGTTCCCAAGGGAGCACTAATGAAAAACTGTTTTTT
TRBV20-1	many	TRBJ2-5	TRBD2	CSARGLAGGQETQYF	TGCAGTGCTAGAGGGCTGGCGGGAGGTCAAGAGACCCAGTACTTC
TRBV4-1	NA	TRBJ1-2	NA	CASSQDSRGGYTF	TGCGCCAGCAGTCAGGACAGCCGGGGTGGCTACACCTTC
TRBV6-2/TRBV6-3	NA	TRBJ2-7	NA	CASSYSSGSEQYF	TGTGCCAGCAGTTACTCCTCGGGGAGCGAGCAGTACTTC
TRBV12-3/TRBV12-4	many	TRBJ1-1	TRBD1	CASRPYRDRRSEAFF	TGTGCCAGCAGACCCTACCGGGACAGACGAAGTGAAGCTTTCTTT
TRBV10-3	few	TRBJ2-1	NA	CAISGHSPLANPNPSSYNEQFF	TGTGCCATCAGTGGGCACTCCCCTCTAGCAAATCCTAACCCGAGCTCCTACAATGAGCAGTTCTTC
TRBV28	few	TRBJ2-1	NA	CASSLLEKQFF	TGTGCCAGCAGTTTATTGGAGAAGCAGTTCTTC
TRBV12-3/TRBV12-4	few	TRBJ1-1	NA	CASSTTGHTAEAFF	TGTGCCAGCAGTACTACTGGCCACACCGCGGAAGCTTTCTTT
TRBV3-1	few	TRBJ2-7	NA	CASSVRGAYEQYF	TGTGCCAGCAGCGTAAGGGGCGCTTACGAGCAGTACTTC
TRBV5-1	few	TRBJ2-7	NA	CASTAGHSYEQYF	TGCGCCAGCACGGCGGGGCACTCCTACGAGCAGTACTTC
TRBV6-1	NA	TRBJ1-2	NA	CASSRGESNGYTF	TGTGCCAGCAGTAGAGGGGAGTCGAATGGCTACACCTTC
TRBV28	NA	TRBJ1-6	NA	CASSLGSGSYNSPLHF	TGTGCCAGCAGTTTAGGGAGCGGCTCCTATAATTCACCCCTCCACTTT
TRBV7-3	few	TRBJ2-3	TRBD1	CASSLDPGTGSTDTQYF	TGTGCCAGCAGCTTGGACCCCGGGACAGGGAGCACAGATACGCAGTATTTT
TRBV4-3	NA	TRBJ2-1	NA	CASSQGIRRAYPYNEQFF	TGCGCCAGCAGCCAGGGGATTCGGAGGGCCTATCCCTACAATGAGCAGTTCTTC
TRBV5-1	NA	TRBJ1-1	NA	CASSLDLSGPLNTEAFF	TGCGCCAGCAGCCTAGATCTCAGCGGACCCTTGAACACTGAAGCTTTCTTT
TRBV12-3/TRBV12-4	many	TRBJ2-5	TRBD2	CASSLAGEEEETQYF	TGTGCCAGCAGTCTAGCGGGAGAGGAGGAGGAGACCCAGTACTTC
TRBV6-2/TRBV6-3	NA	TRBJ2-3	TRBD2	CASNGLASGATQYF	TGTGCCAGCAATGGACTAGCGAGTGGTGCTACGCAGTATTTT
TRBV11-2	few	TRBJ1-2	NA	CASSLGPLAGDGYGYTF	TGTGCCAGCAGCTTAGGTCCCCTTGCAGGGGACGGCTATGGCTACACCTTC
TRBV20-1	NA	TRBJ1-3	TRBD1	CSASRQGQGGNTIYF	TGCAGTGCTAGCCGACAGGGACAAGGTGGAAACACCATATATTTT
TRBV7-8	few	TRBJ2-4	NA	CASSLAGRQGIQYF	TGTGCCAGCAGCTTAGCGGGACGTCAGGGCATTCAGTACTTC
TRBV11-2	NA	TRBJ1-1	NA	CASSLVITEAFF	TGTGCCAGCAGCTTAGTGATCACTGAAGCTTTCTTT
TRBV7-3	NA	TRBJ2-1	TRBD1	CASSLKGQGAYNEQFF	TGTGCCAGCAGCTTAAAAGGGCAGGGGGCCTACAATGAGCAGTTCTTC
TRBV9	NA	TRBJ2-5	NA	CASSDGGTETQYF	TGTGCCAGCAGCGACGGCGGTACGGAGACCCAGTACTTC
TRBV5-6	NA	TRBJ2-2	NA	CASSFQDSHTGELFF	TGTGCCAGCAGCTTTCAGGACAGCCACACCGGGGAGCTGTTTTTT
TRBV25-1	NA	TRBJ2-1	NA	CASSDQGGSYNEQFF	TGTGCCAGCAGTGATCAGGGAGGATCATACAATGAGCAGTTCTTC
TRBV20-1	many	TRBJ2-5	TRBD1	CSATGTGTQETQYF	TGCAGTGCTACCGGGACAGGGACGCAAGAGACCCAGTACTTC
TRBV4-3	NA	TRBJ2-1	TRBD2	CASSQEALGRERDEQFF	TGCGCCAGCAGCCAAGAGGCCCTCGGGCGGGAGAGGGATGAGCAGTTCTTC
TRBV29-1	many	TRBJ2-5	NA	CSGGEETQYF	TGCAGCGGAGGGGAAGAGACCCAGTACTTC
TRBV29-1	NA	TRBJ1-1	TRBD1	CSSTGTGMNTEAFF	TGCAGCTCCACCGGGACAGGGATGAACACTGAAGCTTTCTTT
TRBV18	few	TRBJ2-5	NA	CASSPTAFTETQYF	TGTGCCAGCTCACCGACAGCGTTCACCGAGACCCAGTACTTC
TRBV3-1	NA	TRBJ2-1	TRBD2	CASSHTGLAGYNEQFF	TGTGCCAGCAGCCATACTGGACTAGCGGGATACAATGAGCAGTTCTTC
TRBV30	NA	TRBJ2-6	NA	CAWSVLIGTSSGANVLTF	TGTGCCTGGAGTGTTCTAATCGGGACATCCTCTGGGGCCAACGTCCTGACTTTC
TRBV7-2	few	TRBJ2-1	TRBD2	CASRRTSGSHTNNEQFF	TGTGCCAGCAGACGTACTAGCGGGAGCCATACTAACAATGAGCAGTTCTTC
TRBV6-1	NA	TRBJ2-7	TRBD1	CASAKPTGGAYEQYF	TGTGCCAGCGCCAAACCAACAGGGGGCGCCTACGAGCAGTACTTC
TRBV5-1	few	TRBJ2-7	TRBD1	CASSFVGLRDRAYEQYF	TGCGCCAGCAGCTTTGTAGGGCTTCGGGACAGGGCCTACGAGCAGTACTTC
TRBV28	few	TRBJ2-2	NA	CASSFLRGIDTGELFF	TGTGCCAGCAGTTTTTTGAGGGGGATAGACACCGGGGAGCTGTTTTTT
TRBV6-5	NA	TRBJ2-3	NA	CASSYSGTLLADTQYF	TGTGCCAGCAGTTACTCTGGGACACTCTTAGCAGATACGCAGTATTTT
TRBV9	few	TRBJ2-2	NA	CASSGELTGELFF	TGTGCCAGCAGCGGGGAGCTCACCGGGGAGCTGTTTTTT
TRBV5-6	NA	TRBJ2-1	TRBD2	CASSSGLAGGLPYNEQFF	TGTGCCAGCAGCTCTGGACTAGCGGGAGGGCTCCCCTACAATGAGCAGTTCTTC
TRBV7-9	many	TRBJ2-7	NA	CASSLEYSYEQYF	TGTGCCAGCAGCTTGGAGTACTCCTACGAGCAGTACTTC
TRBV12-3/TRBV12-4	few	TRBJ1-1	TRBD1	CASTPTGMNTEAFF	TGTGCCAGCACCCCGACAGGGATGAACACTGAAGCTTTCTTT
TRBV18	NA	TRBJ2-7	NA	CASSPAGPSGDEQYF	TGTGCCAGCTCACCAGCGGGCCCCTCGGGCGACGAGCAGTACTTC
TRBV13	few	TRBJ2-1	NA	CASSLSVRFREHEQFF	TGTGCCAGCAGCTTATCAGTTCGATTTAGGGAGCACGAGCAGTTCTTC
TRBV12-3/TRBV12-4	many	TRBJ2-3	NA	CASSLGSGYSDTQYF	TGTGCCAGCAGTTTAGGATCAGGGTATTCGGATACGCAGTATTTT
TRBV30	NA	TRBJ1-1	NA	CAWSSGLENTEAFF	TGTGCCTGGAGCTCAGGGTTGGAGAACACTGAAGCTTTCTTT
TRBV7-9	NA	TRBJ2-3	NA	CASSFDGPTDTQYF	TGTGCCAGCAGCTTTGACGGACCCACAGATACGCAGTATTTT